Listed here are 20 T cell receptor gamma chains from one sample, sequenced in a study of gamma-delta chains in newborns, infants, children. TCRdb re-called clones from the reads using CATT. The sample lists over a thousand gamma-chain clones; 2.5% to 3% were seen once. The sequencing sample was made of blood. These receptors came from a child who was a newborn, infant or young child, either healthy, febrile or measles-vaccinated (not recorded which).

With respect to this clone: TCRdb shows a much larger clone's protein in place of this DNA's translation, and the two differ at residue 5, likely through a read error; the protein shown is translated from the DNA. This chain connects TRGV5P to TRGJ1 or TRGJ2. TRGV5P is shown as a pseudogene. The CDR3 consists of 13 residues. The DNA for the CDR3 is TGTGCCACCTGGGGCAGGCAGCATTATAAGAAACTCTTT. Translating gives CATWGRQHYKKLF.

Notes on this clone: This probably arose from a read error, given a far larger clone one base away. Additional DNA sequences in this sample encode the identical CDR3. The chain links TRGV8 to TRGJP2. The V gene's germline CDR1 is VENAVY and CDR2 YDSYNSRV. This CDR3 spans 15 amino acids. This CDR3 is CATWASYSSDWIKTF. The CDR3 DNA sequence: TGTGCCACCTGGGCCTCATATAGTAGTGATTGGATCAAGACATTT.

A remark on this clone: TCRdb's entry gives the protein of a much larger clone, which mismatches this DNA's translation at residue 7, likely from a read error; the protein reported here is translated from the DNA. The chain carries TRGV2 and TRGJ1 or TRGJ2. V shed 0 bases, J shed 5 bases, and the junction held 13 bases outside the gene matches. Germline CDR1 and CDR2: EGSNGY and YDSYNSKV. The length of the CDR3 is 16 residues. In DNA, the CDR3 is TGTGCCACCTGGGACGGGGCGAACCCCATACATTATAAGAAACTCTTT. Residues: CATWDGANPIHYKKLF.

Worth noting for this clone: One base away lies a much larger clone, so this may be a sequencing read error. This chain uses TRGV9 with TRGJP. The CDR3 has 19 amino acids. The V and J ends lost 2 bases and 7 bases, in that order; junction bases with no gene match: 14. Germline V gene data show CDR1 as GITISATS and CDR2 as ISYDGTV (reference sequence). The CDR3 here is CALWEAKGAGELGKKIKVF. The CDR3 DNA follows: TGTGCCTTGTGGGAGGCGAAGGGCGCGGGTGAGTTGGGCAAAAAAATCAAGGTATTT.

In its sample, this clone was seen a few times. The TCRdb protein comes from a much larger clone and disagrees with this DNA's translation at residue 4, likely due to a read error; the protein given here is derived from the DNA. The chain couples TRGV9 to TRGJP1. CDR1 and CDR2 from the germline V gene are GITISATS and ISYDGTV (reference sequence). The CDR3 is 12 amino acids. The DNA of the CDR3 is TGTGCCTTGCGGGAGGTGCAATGGTTCAAGATATTT. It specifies CALREVQWFKIF.

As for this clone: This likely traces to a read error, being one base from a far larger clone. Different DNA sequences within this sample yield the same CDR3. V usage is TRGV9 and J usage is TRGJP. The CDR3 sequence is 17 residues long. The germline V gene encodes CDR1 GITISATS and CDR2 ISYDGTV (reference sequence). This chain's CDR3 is CALWEAFQELGKKIKVF. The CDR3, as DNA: TGTGCTTTGTGGGAGGCTTTTCAAGAGTTGGGCAAAAAAATCAAGGTATTT.

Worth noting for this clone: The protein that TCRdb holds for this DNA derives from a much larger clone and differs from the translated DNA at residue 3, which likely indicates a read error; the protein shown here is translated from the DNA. CDR3 sequence: CAAWDNTGGKLF. CDR3 bases: TGTGCCGCCTGGGACAATACGGGGGGGAAACTCTTT. The chain carries TRGV2 and TRGJ1 or TRGJ2. The germline V gene has CDR1 EGSNGY and CDR2 YDSYNSKV. CDR3 length: 12 amino acids.

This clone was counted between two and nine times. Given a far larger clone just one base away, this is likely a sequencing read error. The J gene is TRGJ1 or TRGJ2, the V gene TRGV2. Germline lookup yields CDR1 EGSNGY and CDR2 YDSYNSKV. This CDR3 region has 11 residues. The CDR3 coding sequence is TGTGCAACCTGGGACGGGGATAAGAAACTCTTT. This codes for CATWDGDKKLF.

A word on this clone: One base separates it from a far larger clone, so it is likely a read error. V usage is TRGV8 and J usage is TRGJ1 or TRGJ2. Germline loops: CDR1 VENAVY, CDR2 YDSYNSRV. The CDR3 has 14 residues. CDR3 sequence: CAAWDSCFSDKKLF. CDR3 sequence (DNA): TGTGCCGCCTGGGATAGCTGCTTCTCTGATAAGAAACTCTTT.

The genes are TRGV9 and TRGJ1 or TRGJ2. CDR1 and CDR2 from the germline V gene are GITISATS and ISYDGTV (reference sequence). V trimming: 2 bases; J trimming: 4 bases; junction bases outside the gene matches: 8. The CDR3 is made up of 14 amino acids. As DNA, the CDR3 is TGTGCCTTGTGGGAGGCGAGGGGCTATTATAAGAAACTCTTT. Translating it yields CALWEARGYYKKLF.

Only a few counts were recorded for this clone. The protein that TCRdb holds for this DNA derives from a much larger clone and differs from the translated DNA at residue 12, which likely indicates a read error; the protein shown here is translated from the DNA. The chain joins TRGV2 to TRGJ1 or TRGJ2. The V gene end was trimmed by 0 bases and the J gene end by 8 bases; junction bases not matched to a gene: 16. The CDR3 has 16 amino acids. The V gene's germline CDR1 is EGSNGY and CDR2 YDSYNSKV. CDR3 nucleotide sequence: TGTGCCACCTGGGACGGGACGAACCCCATACATCATAAGAAACTCTTT. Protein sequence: CATWDGTNPIHHKKLF.

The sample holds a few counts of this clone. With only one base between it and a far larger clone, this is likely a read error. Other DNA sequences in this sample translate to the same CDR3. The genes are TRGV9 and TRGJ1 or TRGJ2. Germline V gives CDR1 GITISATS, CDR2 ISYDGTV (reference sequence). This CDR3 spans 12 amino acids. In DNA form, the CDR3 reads TGTGCCTTATGGGAGTTTTATTATAAGAAACTCTTT. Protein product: CALWEFYYKKLF.

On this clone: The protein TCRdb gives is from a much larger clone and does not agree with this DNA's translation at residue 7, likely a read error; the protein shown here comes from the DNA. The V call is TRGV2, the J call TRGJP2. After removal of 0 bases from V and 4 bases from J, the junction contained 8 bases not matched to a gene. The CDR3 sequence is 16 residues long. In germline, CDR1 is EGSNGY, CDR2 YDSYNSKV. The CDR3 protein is CATWDGRSVSDWIKTF. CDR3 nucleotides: TGTGCCACCTGGGACGGGCGATCGGTTAGTGATTGGATCAAGACGTTT.

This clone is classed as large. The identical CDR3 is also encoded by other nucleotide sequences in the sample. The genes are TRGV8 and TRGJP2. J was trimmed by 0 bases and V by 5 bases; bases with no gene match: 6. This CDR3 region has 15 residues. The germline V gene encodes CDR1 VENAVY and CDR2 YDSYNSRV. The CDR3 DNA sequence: TGTGCCACCTGGGCCTCATATAGTAGTGATTGGATCAAGACGTTT. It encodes CATWASYSSDWIKTF.

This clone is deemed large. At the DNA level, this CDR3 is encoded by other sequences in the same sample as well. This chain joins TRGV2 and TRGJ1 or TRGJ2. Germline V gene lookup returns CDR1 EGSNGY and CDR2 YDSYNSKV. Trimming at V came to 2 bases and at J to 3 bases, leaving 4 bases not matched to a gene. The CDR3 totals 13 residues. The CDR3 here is CATWDVLYYKKLF. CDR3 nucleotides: TGTGCCACCTGGGACGTCCTTTATTATAAGAAACTCTTT.

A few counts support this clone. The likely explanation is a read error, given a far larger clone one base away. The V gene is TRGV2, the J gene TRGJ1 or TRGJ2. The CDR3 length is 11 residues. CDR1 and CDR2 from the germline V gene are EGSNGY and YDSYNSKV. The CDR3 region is CATWDKGSKLF. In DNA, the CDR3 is TGTGCCACCTGGGACAAGGGGTCGAAACTCTTC.

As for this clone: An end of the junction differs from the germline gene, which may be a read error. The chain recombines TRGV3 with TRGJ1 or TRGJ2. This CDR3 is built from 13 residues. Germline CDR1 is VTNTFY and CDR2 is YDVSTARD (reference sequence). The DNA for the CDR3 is TGTGCCACCTGGGCCCGCCGGCCGTATAAGAAACTTTTT. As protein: CATWARRPYKKLF.

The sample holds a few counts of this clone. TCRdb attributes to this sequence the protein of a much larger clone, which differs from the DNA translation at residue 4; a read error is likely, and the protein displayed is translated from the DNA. CDR3 sequence: CATCDGPDWIKTF. CDR3 sequence (DNA): TGTGCCACCTGTGACGGACCGGATTGGATCAAGACGTTT. The chain employs TRGV2 and TRGJP2. This CDR3 spans 13 amino acids. Germline V lookup: CDR1 EGSNGY, CDR2 YDSYNSKV.

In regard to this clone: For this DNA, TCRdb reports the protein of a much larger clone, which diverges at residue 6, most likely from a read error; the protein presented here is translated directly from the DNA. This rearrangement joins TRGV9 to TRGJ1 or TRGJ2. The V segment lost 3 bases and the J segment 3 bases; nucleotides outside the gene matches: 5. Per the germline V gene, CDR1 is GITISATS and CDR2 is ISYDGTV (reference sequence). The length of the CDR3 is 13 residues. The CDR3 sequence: CALWEMRYYKKLF. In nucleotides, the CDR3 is TGTGCCTTGTGGGAGATGCGTTATTATAAGAAACTCTTT.

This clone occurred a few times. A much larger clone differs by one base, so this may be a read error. CDR3 coding DNA: TGTGCCTTGTGGAAGGTGACGCGGGAGTTGGGCAAAAAAATCAAGGTATTT. Amino acid sequence: CALWKVTRELGKKIKVF. This sequence joins TRGV9 and TRGJP. CDR1 and CDR2 from the germline V gene are GITISATS and ISYDGTV (reference sequence). The CDR3 has 17 residues.